The following is a T cell receptor (beta chain) sequence with its context. Per the study methods: Amplification with reference gene primers provided the estimates of nucleated cell counts. Assay used: immunoSEQ multiplex PCR; TCRdb lists only in-frame clones, some missing. The V and J calls and clone size were taken over from that table, and D and trimming were inferred from the DNA. The table includes 190,000 or so clones, around nine tenths detected once. These data come from a study of blood T cell repertoires in COVID-19. Across the whole study: Sources were T cells, B-cell-depleted T cells, or PBMCs; the material itself was cDNA or gDNA.

Germline CDR1 MNHEY, CDR2 SVGAGI. The CDR3 spans 15 residues. Germline trimming cut 6 bases from V and 4 bases from J; bases unmatched to any gene: 9. The sample comprised peripheral blood. The sequence came from a man aged 55 to 70 who had recovered from COVID-19. The V call is TRBV6-5, the J call TRBJ1-5, with 7 bases identical to TRBD1. The CDR3 DNA reads TGTGCCAGCAGCCCGACAGGGCTGGGGAATCAGCCCCAGCATTTT. It encodes CASSPTGLGNQPQHF.